This entry is about one T cell receptor beta chain. Its antigen is unidentified. Germline lookup yields CDR1 MNHEY and CDR2 SVGAGI. With 2 bases removed from V and 5 bases from J, the gap between germline ends came to 13 bases. The CDR3 totals 14 residues. These data belong to a study of naive CD8 T cells in extremely preterm neonates. Study conclusions and caveats: iChao1 richness was lowest in preterm neonates, significantly versus all ages. Relative to older groups, preterm infants had shorter, less trimmed CDR3s with fewer N additions.

Profiled with immunoSEQ multiplex PCR; TCRdb holds only in-frame clones, not every one. Found here are 7,000 to 7,500 clones, 98% of them singletons; the top ten hold 0.31%. J is TRBJ2-7 and V is TRBV6-5; weak D call: TRBD1 (7 bases). Sequencing was performed on naive CD8+ T cells from blood. The clonotype was recovered from a human donor in good health. CDR3 in DNA: TGTGCCAGCAGTTACAGCAGGGGGAGGAACGAGCAGTACTTC. Its protein is CASSYSRGRNEQYF.